This T cell receptor (beta chain) appears in the sequencing data of a study of CD8+CD57+ T cells in acquired aplastic anemia. The study, taken as a whole, reports: Found in both controls and patients were fewer than 35 CD8+ CDR3 sequences. Patients showed no significant difference from controls in CD8+ Simpson's diversity.

By flow cytometry, patients selected for sequencing had shown an expansion of CD8+CD57+ cells. Blood sampling was performed on the patients, and none of them had received therapy by then. The template for TCR beta VDJ and CDR3 sequence profiling was genomic DNA. TCRdb analysed the reads with MiXCR anew, one entry per CDR3 protein. Here the sample spans over 150,000 distinct CDR3 sequences, roughly 54% being singletons. CDR1 is PRHDT, CDR2 FYEKMQ, per germline (reference sequence). The CDR3 totals 14 residues. The ends were cut back, 5 bases at V and 2 bases at J, with 12 bases in the middle. As for this clonotype: Its cognate antigen is unknown. This clone may be a read error of a much larger clone one base away. The CDR3 does not close with the conserved phenylalanine or tryptophan, likely indicating a read error.

The chain combines TRBV13 with TRBJ1-1; D might be TRBD1 (5 bases). This TCR came from a human donor with aplastic anemia. Input material: sorted CD4+, CD8+, or CD8+CD57+ T cells (not recorded which) from PBMCs. CDR3: CASSTAGVNTEAFS. In DNA form, the CDR3 reads TGTGCCAGCAGCACTGCGGGGGTTAACACTGAAGCTTTCTCT.